The 23 T cell receptor beta chains reported below all come from one sample, sequenced in a study of control samples from healthy donors and cancer patients. Only in-frame clones appear in the TCRdb table, and some are missing; sequencing was by immunoSEQ multiplex PCR. The data contain approximately 79,000 clones, 89% of them singletons. The specimen sequenced was blood. The receptors stem from a man aged 45-65 years in good health.

This sequence joins TRBV5-1 and TRBJ2-7, with 7 bases matching TRBD1. Germline V lookup: CDR1 SGHRS, CDR2 YFSETQ. V dropped 0 bases and J dropped 2; count of bases not matched to a gene: 2. The CDR3 covers 14 residues. CDR3 sequence reads: CASSLGQGAYEQYF. In DNA form, the CDR3 reads TGCGCCAGCAGCTTGGGGCAGGGGGCCTACGAGCAGTACTTC.

The genes are TRBV12-3 or TRBV12-4 and TRBJ2-7; no reliable D call. The V end lost 3 bases, the J end lost 0 bases, and 3 bases lay between the germline ends. The CDR3 length is 12 residues. This chain's CDR3 is CASSLTSYEQYF. The CDR3 nucleotides read TGTGCCAGCAGTTTGACCTCCTACGAGCAGTACTTC.

J is TRBJ2-5 and V is TRBV7-3, with 11 bases aligning to TRBD1. V gave up 2 bases and J gave up 4 bases; unmatched junction bases: 3. This CDR3 spans 15 amino acids. Per germline, CDR1 SGHTA and CDR2 FQGTGA. The CDR3 loop reads CASSLVGTGGETQYF. The CDR3, as DNA: TGTGCCAGCAGCTTAGTAGGGACAGGGGGAGAGACCCAGTACTTC. The full variable domain, completed using reference TRBV7-3 and TRBJ2-5, is GAGVSQTPSNKVTEKGKYVELRCDPISGHTALYWYRQSLGQGPEFLIYFQGTGAADDSGLPNDRFFAVRPEGSVSTLKIQRTERGDSAVYLCASSLVGTGGETQYFGPGTRLLVL.

This clone came up once. V and J are TRBV7-2 and TRBJ1-5; 7 bases are shared with TRBD1. CDR3 size: 15 residues. CDR1 is SGHTA and CDR2 is FQGNSA in the germline V gene. V trimming: 0 bases; J trimming: 7 bases; junction bases outside the gene matches: 6. The CDR3 region has the DNA TGTGCCAGCAGCTTAGCGATCACAGGGGTCCAGCCCCAGCATTTT. It is translated as CASSLAITGVQPQHF.

The chain is built from TRBV18 and TRBJ1-3, with TRBD1 matching over 8 bases. Germline loops: CDR1 KGHSH, CDR2 LQKENI. The ends lost 5 bases at V and 4 bases at J; junction bases unmatched: 7. The CDR3 runs to 15 residues. In DNA form, the CDR3 reads TGTGCCAGCTCAACCGGGACAGGATCGGGAAACACCATATATTTT. Translated, it gives CASSTGTGSGNTIYF.

The chain combines TRBV19 with TRBJ1-5, with D hard to call. Looked up from germline, CDR1 is LNHDA and CDR2 is SQIVND (reference sequence). This CDR3 has 15 amino acids. The ends were cut back, 3 bases at V and 2 bases at J, with 11 bases in the middle. CDR3 nucleotide sequence: TGTGCCAGTAGTATTCAAAGGGTTGGCAATCAGCCCCAGCATTTT. Protein sequence: CASSIQRVGNQPQHF.

The gene calls are TRBV4-1 and TRBJ1-2; D gene uncertain. The CDR3 has 13 residues. CDR1 is MGHRA, CDR2 YSYEKL, per germline. V shed 1 base and J shed 3 bases, with 6 bases lying between them. CDR3 bases: TGCGCCAGCAGCCAAGTGGGAGACTATGGCTACACCTTC. As protein: CASSQVGDYGYTF.

This sequence joins TRBV4-3 and TRBJ2-7; D ambiguous. Germline assignment: CDR1 LGHNA and CDR2 YSLEER. CDR3 length: 13 amino acids. Between the trimmed V and J ends, which lost 0 bases and 3 bases, there was a span of 6 bases. Written as DNA, the CDR3 is TGCGCCAGCAGCCAAGATTGGGGCTACGAGCAGTACTTC. Its protein is CASSQDWGYEQYF.

J is TRBJ2-7 and V is TRBV4-3; 8 bases are a match to TRBD1. This CDR3 has 15 residues. J was trimmed by 3 bases and V by 0 bases; bases with no gene match: 4. Germline V lookup: CDR1 LGHNA, CDR2 YSLEER. CDR3 sequence: CASSQDPGGIYEQYF. The CDR3 region has the DNA TGCGCCAGCAGCCAAGATCCAGGGGGCATCTACGAGCAGTACTTC.

The V call is TRBV2, the J call TRBJ2-3, with TRBD1 matching 8 bases. CDR3 length: 15 amino acids. The germline V gene encodes CDR1 SNHLY and CDR2 FYNNEI. V shed 6 bases, J shed 2 bases, and the junction held 7 bases outside the gene matches. The CDR3, as DNA: TGTGCCAGCAGGAATGGGGACAGGCTCACAGATACGCAGTATTTT. Amino acids: CASRNGDRLTDTQYF. Based on the CDR3 plus reference TRBV2 and TRBJ2-3, the full variable domain is EPEVTQTPSHQVTQMGQEVILRCVPISNHLYFYWYRQILGQKVEFLVSFYNNEISEKSEIFDDQFSVERPDGSNFTLKIRSTKLEDSAMYFCASRNGDRLTDTQYFGPGTRLTVL.

The chain employs TRBV24-1 and TRBJ2-3; 8 bases are shared with TRBD1. Trimming cost V 4 bases and J 6 bases; bases outside gene matches: 11. The CDR3 length is 16 residues. CDR1 is KGHDR and CDR2 is SFDVKD in the germline V gene. The CDR3 sequence is CATSDRATGVLDTQYF. CDR3 in DNA: TGTGCCACCAGTGACCGGGCGACAGGGGTCTTGGATACGCAGTATTTT.

J is TRBJ1-2 and V is TRBV9; the D is unclear. This CDR3 spans 14 amino acids. Germline V CDR1 and CDR2: SGDLS, YYNGEE. V lost 5 bases to trimming and J lost 2 bases, with 13 bases between them. The CDR3: CASRDGWYNYGYTF. The CDR3 DNA reads as TGTGCCAGCAGGGATGGCTGGTACAACTATGGCTACACCTTC. Full variable domain (remainder filled in from reference TRBV9 and TRBJ1-2): DSGVTQTPKHLITATGQRVTLRCSPRSGDLSVYWYQQSLDQGLQFLIQYYNGEERAKGNILERFSAQQFPDLHSELNLSSLELGDSALYFCASRDGWYNYGYTFGSGTRLTVV.

The chain is built from TRBV7-2 and TRBJ1-1; no reliable D call. V was shortened by 5 bases and J by 3 bases, with 10 bases between the two germline ends. The CDR3 extends over 13 amino acids. Germline V gene sequence: CDR1 SGHTA, CDR2 FQGNSA. In nucleotides, the CDR3 is TGTGCCAGCAGCCCTTTACAGTACACTGAAGCTTTCTTT. Protein product: CASSPLQYTEAFF.

CDR3 in amino acids: CASTRKAGLGEKLFF. The CDR3, as DNA: TGTGCCAGTACCCGTAAAGCAGGATTAGGTGAAAAACTGTTTTTT. The chain carries TRBV19 and TRBJ1-4; D not certain. Germline values: CDR1 LNHDA, CDR2 SQIVND (reference sequence). Trimming left V 7 bases short and J 7 bases short, with 19 bases between. This CDR3 contains 15 residues.

This chain joins TRBV19 and TRBJ2-1, with 15 nucleotides matching TRBD2. Unmatched junction bases numbered 10, after V lost 5 bases and J lost 11 bases. Germline V gives CDR1 LNHDA, CDR2 SQIVND (reference sequence). There are 16 residues in the CDR3. The DNA for the CDR3 is TGTGCCAGTAGTCCCCGGACTAGCGGGGGGGACCCGAAGCAGTTCTTC. It codes for CASSPRTSGGDPKQFF.

The chain joins TRBV29-1 to TRBJ1-2; D is unresolved. The V and J ends lost 7 bases and 2 bases respectively, with 11 bases between them. The CDR3 is made up of 12 amino acids. Germline CDR1 reads SQVTM; CDR2 reads ANQGSEA. DNA of the CDR3: TGCAGCGGCCTAACAGACAACTATGGCTACACCTTC. Residues: CSGLTDNYGYTF. Full variable domain (missing parts from reference TRBV29-1 and TRBJ1-2): SAVISQKPSRDICQRGTSLTIQCQVDSQVTMMFWYRQQPGQSLTLIATANQGSEATYESGFVIDKFPISRPNLTFSTLTVSNMSPEDSSIYLCSGLTDNYGYTFGSGTRLTVV.

The chain employs TRBV6-5 and TRBJ2-3; no firm D call. Germline V gene data show CDR1 as MNHEY and CDR2 as SVGAGI. The CDR3 sequence is 15 residues long. Trimming cost V 7 bases and J 2 bases, with 16 bases left between them. The CDR3 nucleotides read TGTGCCAGCACTAAATCCCAAGAACACACAGATACGCAGTATTTT. This codes for CASTKSQEHTDTQYF.

V usage is TRBV5-4 and J usage is TRBJ1-5, with D possibly matching TRBD1 (5 bases). Germline values: CDR1 SGHNT, CDR2 YYREEE (reference sequence). Trimming removed 0 bases from V and 2 bases from J, with 9 bases in between. The CDR3 length is 15 residues. The CDR3 here is CASSLDGGGNQPQHF. The CDR3 DNA sequence: TGTGCCAGCAGCTTGGACGGAGGGGGCAATCAGCCCCAGCATTTT.

The V gene is TRBV28, the J gene TRBJ2-7, with D possibly matching TRBD1 (5 bases). Trimming cost V 6 bases and J 0 bases, with 15 bases left between them. Germline assignment: CDR1 MDHEN and CDR2 SYDVKM. The CDR3 totals 15 residues. CDR3 loop: CASRTPTDSSYEQYF. Here the CDR3 DNA reads TGTGCCAGCAGAACCCCGACAGACAGCTCCTACGAGCAGTACTTC.

This chain connects TRBV5-4 to TRBJ1-2; D uncertain. The CDR3 contains 13 residues. Trimming removed 4 bases from V and 7 bases from J, with 14 bases in between. Germline CDR1 SGHNT, CDR2 YYREEE (reference sequence). The CDR3 region is CASSRDESFGYTF. CDR3 DNA sequence: TGTGCCAGCAGCCGAGACGAGTCCTTTGGCTACACCTTC.

This clone appeared a single time. The chain joins TRBV7-8 to TRBJ2-7; 8 positions match TRBD1. The length of the CDR3 is 12 residues. J gave up 5 bases and V 6 bases, and 3 bases lay outside the gene matches. Germline CDR1 reads SGHVS; CDR2 reads FQNEAQ. Here the CDR3 DNA reads TGTGCCAGCAGTCCGGGACAGGACGAGCAGTACTTC. Its translation is CASSPGQDEQYF.

This clone appeared a few times. This chain joins TRBV29-1 and TRBJ1-4; D call uncertain. The germline V gene has CDR1 SQVTM and CDR2 ANQGSEA. This CDR3 has 11 residues. V lost 4 bases and J 6 bases, leaving 6 bases between the germline ends. CDR3 DNA sequence: TGCAGCGTTGGGGGTTATGAAAAACTGTTTTTT. Encoded protein: CSVGGYEKLFF.

CDR3 DNA sequence: TGCGCCAGCAGCCTCCCACCGGGCTTGGGAGAGACCCAGTACTTC. As protein: CASSLPPGLGETQYF. The chain is built from TRBV4-1 and TRBJ2-5; unclear D gene. This CDR3 comprises 15 residues. CDR1 is MGHRA and CDR2 is YSYEKL in the germline V gene. Trimming took 4 bases from V and 4 from J, leaving 16 bases between them.